Listed below are T cell receptor beta chains from one sample, sequenced in a study of blood T cell repertoires in COVID-19. TCRdb keeps only in-frame clones here, not all; method: immunoSEQ multiplex PCR. The sample records about 300,000 clones, around four fifths being singletons. The sequencing input was peripheral blood. These receptors originate from a woman aged 45-60 years with acute or convalescent COVID-19. The conserved cysteine and the conserved F or W are not part of the CDR3 here.

V gene,CDR3 length,J gene,CDR3 protein
TRBV12-3/TRBV12-4,11,TRBJ2-1,ASSTRPGSEQF
TRBV28,14,TRBJ2-7,ASTPLWDSDVYEQY
TRBV7-9,10,TRBJ1-4,ASSSSGTELF
TRBV10-1,12,TRBJ2-1,ASSGGGAYNEQF
TRBV5-5,13,TRBJ2-1,ASSVLAGGDDEQF
TRBV6-6,10,TRBJ2-7,ASKDSSYEQY
TRBV5-5,13,TRBJ2-1,ASSTSGGAYNEQF
TRBV3-1/TRBV3-2,12,TRBJ1-4,ASSQDAARAKLF
TRBV13,11,TRBJ2-2,ASSLVFTGELF
TRBV30,12,TRBJ1-4,AWREGAANEKLF
TRBV5-1,15,TRBJ2-3,ASSLPGVAGGPDTQY
TRBV19,14,TRBJ2-2,ASSIPGQGDTGELF
TRBV5-8,18,TRBJ1-5,ASSWLPGEGTFYSNQPQH
TRBV15,17,TRBJ1-5,ATSRGSGTGFYSNQPQH
TRBV30,11,TRBJ2-7,AAQDRGRYEQY
TRBV3-1/TRBV3-2,12,TRBJ1-1,ASSPQGSNTEAF
TRBV11-2,10,TRBJ1-1,ASSTLNTEAF
TRBV6-5,13,TRBJ2-2,ATRGGAANTGELF
TRBV6-2/TRBV6-3,13,TRBJ1-5,ASSYRRTGAQPQH
TRBV19,11,TRBJ2-3,ASSMWQTDTQY
TRBV27,14,TRBJ2-3,ASSLRASGSTDTQY
TRBV2,10,TRBJ1-4,ASSRVDEKLF
TRBV4-3,14,TRBJ2-7,ASSQSGGAGGYEQY
TRBV10-3,13,TRBJ2-5,AISEGRGAQETQY
TRBV27,15,TRBJ2-6,ASSQSGMGAGANVLT
TRBV11-2,13,TRBJ2-1,ASSLAGVSYNEQF
TRBV9,13,TRBJ2-3,ASSTRGSPPDTQY
TRBV5-4,11,TRBJ1-1,ASSLRGGTEAF
TRBV12-5,15,TRBJ2-2,ASGLNVAGGRTGELF
TRBV7-9,12,TRBJ2-3,ASILEGATDTQY
TRBV7-2,13,TRBJ2-7,ASSLRLAGLYEQY
TRBV7-8,9,TRBJ2-7,ASSPGEEQY
TRBV10-3,14,TRBJ1-1,ASTGTGGEKSTEAF
TRBV18,14,TRBJ2-1,ASSPGLAPPYNEQF
TRBV6-2/TRBV6-3,13,TRBJ2-1,ASSPGTSRQNEQF
TRBV6-2/TRBV6-3,11,TRBJ1-1,ASSYGAGGKAF
TRBV12-3/TRBV12-4,10,TRBJ1-1,ASSLGGTDLF
TRBV29-1,10,TRBJ1-1,SSGSRNTEAF
TRBV30,11,TRBJ1-5,ACSPGNNQPQH
TRBV19,14,TRBJ1-2,ASSIDSSFSNYGYT
TRBV2,12,TRBJ1-5,ASRDRGRNQPQH
TRBV4-2,14,TRBJ1-2,ASSQEGDRAIWGYT
TRBV5-1,11,TRBJ1-4,ASSPATNEKLF
TRBV18,13,TRBJ2-1,ASSPGGRANPEQF
TRBV13,12,TRBJ1-6,ASSLGLPNSPLH